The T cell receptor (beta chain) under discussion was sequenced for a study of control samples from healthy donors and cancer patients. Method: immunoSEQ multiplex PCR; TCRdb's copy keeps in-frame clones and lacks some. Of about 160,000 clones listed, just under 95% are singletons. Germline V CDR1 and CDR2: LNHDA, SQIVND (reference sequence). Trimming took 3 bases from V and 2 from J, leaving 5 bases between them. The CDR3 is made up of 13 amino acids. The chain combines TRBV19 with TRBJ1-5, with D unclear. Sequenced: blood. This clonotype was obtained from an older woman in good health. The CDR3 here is CASSMDGNQPQHF. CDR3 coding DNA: TGTGCCAGTAGTATGGACGGCAATCAGCCCCAGCATTTT. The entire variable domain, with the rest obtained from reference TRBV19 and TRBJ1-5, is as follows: DGGITQSPKYLFRKEGQNVTLSCEQNLNHDAMYWYRQDPGQGLRLIYYSQIVNDFQKGDIAEGYSVSREKKESFPLTVTSAQKNPTAFYLCASSMDGNQPQHFGDGTRLSIL.